This TCR beta chain was identified during a study of identical twins. Of note for this clonotype: Its cognate antigen is unknown.

Trimming shortened V by 8 bases and J by 5 bases, and 15 bases separated the two germline ends. The CDR3 is 13 residues long. CDR1 and CDR2 (germline): WSHSY, SAAADI. Study-wide findings and caveats: Weaker excess twin sharing was seen among beta out-of-frame sequences. Out-of-frame alpha sequences common to twins were enriched for low generation probability.

Using its own MiXCR run on the 5' RACE reads, TCRdb lists one record per CDR3 protein. The sample shows roughly 720,000 distinct CDR3 sequences, 15% to 20% of them seen only once. These data are also associated with another study on T cells expressing NK-cell markers. From that paper: Topping the CD3+CD56-NKG2C+ fraction as well were these clonotypes, in several donors. HCMV specificity of the expanded NKG2C+ T cell clones was not established.

The material sequenced was PBMCs. This TCR derives from a woman aged 18-29 years in good health. This chain connects TRBV10-2 to TRBJ1-1; tentative D call: TRBD1 (6 bases). CDR3 loop: CASGPLTGTEAFF. In DNA, the CDR3 is TGCGCCAGCGGTCCCTTGACAGGAACTGAAGCTTTCTTT.